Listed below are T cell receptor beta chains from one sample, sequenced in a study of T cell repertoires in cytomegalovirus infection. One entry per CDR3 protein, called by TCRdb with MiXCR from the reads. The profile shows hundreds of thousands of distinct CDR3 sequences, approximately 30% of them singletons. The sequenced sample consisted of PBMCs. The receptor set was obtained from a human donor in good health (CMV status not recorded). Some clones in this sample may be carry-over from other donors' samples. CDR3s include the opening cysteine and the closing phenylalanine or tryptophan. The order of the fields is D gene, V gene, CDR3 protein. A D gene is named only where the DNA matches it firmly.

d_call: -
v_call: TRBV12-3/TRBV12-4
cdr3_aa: CASSRGTDYEQYF

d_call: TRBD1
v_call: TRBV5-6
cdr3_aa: CASSSAGQGYNEQFF

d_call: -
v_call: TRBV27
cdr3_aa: CASSPEPGAAQETQYF

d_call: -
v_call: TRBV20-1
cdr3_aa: CSASGTGVFPLHF

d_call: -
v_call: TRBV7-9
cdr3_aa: CASSLAGYQETQYF

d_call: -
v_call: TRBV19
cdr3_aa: CASSIREDQPQHF

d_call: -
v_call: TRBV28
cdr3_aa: CASSTRGVSEQYF

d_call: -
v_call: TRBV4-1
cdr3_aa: CASSQARVVTDTQYF

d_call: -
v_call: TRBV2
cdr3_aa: CASSVPGETF

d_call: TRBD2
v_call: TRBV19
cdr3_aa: CASSMQGPSGGPASSTDTQYF

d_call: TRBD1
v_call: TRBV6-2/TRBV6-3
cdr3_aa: CASGDRAVNTEAFF

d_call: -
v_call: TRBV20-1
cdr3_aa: CSGMGTTSGETQYF

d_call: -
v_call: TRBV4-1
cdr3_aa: CASSPSGIGYGYTF

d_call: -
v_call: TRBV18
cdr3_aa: CASFPGGPVGEQFF

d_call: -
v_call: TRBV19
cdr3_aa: CASRGSNQPQHF

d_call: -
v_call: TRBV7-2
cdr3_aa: CASKRDWDEKLFF

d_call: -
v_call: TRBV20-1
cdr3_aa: CSASRTNQPQHF

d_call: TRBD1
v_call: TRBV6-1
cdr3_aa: CASRQGSPNEKLFF

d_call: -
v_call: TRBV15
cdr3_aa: CATSRVRNTGELFF

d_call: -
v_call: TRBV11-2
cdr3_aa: CASSLSRVNYGYTF

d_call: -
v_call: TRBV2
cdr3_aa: CASSVRQGNQPQHF

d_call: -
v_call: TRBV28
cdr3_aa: CASSPGHVSGANVLTF

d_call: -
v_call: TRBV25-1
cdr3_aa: CASSEGTPKTSTGELFF

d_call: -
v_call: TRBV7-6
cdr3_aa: CASSLEQGTGSPLHF

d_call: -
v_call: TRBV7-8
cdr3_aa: CASSLATLSGANVLTF

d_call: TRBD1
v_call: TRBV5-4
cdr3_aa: CASSLTGGNLEQYF

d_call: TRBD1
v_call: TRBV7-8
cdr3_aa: CASSLGGTGTYEQYF

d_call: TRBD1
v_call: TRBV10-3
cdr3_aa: CAISESGTGLPQHF

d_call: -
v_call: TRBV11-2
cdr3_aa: CASSLAPGTPPKEKREQFF